Listed below are T cell receptor beta chains from one sample, sequenced in a study of T cells after posttransplantation cyclophosphamide. The table came from immunoSEQ multiplex PCR; TCRdb's copy has only in-frame clones and leaves some out. This table holds 7,500 to 10,000 clones, about 98% found once. Sample: naive CD4+ T cells sorted from PBMCs. These TCRs come from a woman aged 55-70 years in good health, CMV-negative, and a related stem cell transplant donor. The CDR3 runs from the conserved cysteine through the conserved F or W. The order of the fields is J gene, V gene, CDR3 protein.

j_call: TRBJ1-4; v_call: TRBV19; cdr3_aa: CASSPLGTMNEKLFF
j_call: TRBJ2-2; v_call: TRBV11-2; cdr3_aa: CASSLTLTGELFF
j_call: TRBJ2-7; v_call: TRBV7-9; cdr3_aa: CASSLGDAAGEQYF
j_call: TRBJ2-3; v_call: TRBV5-1; cdr3_aa: CASRTLGTDTQYF
j_call: TRBJ2-1; v_call: TRBV7-2; cdr3_aa: CASSLDSYNEQFF
j_call: TRBJ1-5; v_call: TRBV28; cdr3_aa: CASSEGPGAQHF
j_call: TRBJ1-6; v_call: TRBV10-3; cdr3_aa: CAISESNSGVGSPLHF
j_call: TRBJ2-7; v_call: TRBV5-6; cdr3_aa: CASSLFWREAGEQYF
j_call: TRBJ2-1; v_call: TRBV5-4; cdr3_aa: CASSLELANEQFF
j_call: TRBJ2-5; v_call: TRBV6-1; cdr3_aa: CAIKGTGVATQYF
j_call: TRBJ2-7; v_call: TRBV7-8; cdr3_aa: CASSSTWTTLSYEQYF
j_call: TRBJ2-7; v_call: TRBV27; cdr3_aa: CASSVLAGGSYEQYF
j_call: TRBJ2-2; v_call: TRBV7-2; cdr3_aa: CASSLAGLAHTGELFF
j_call: TRBJ2-1; v_call: TRBV29-1; cdr3_aa: CSVTLGGGPHEQFF
j_call: TRBJ2-5; v_call: TRBV11-3; cdr3_aa: CASSRDYQETQYF
j_call: TRBJ2-2; v_call: TRBV10-3; cdr3_aa: CAMAGTSGTGELFF
j_call: TRBJ2-7; v_call: TRBV29-1; cdr3_aa: CSALGPLAGTSYEQYF
j_call: TRBJ2-7; v_call: TRBV28; cdr3_aa: CAVGGGAYEQYF
j_call: TRBJ1-2; v_call: TRBV7-2; cdr3_aa: CASSSPGGRGYTF
j_call: TRBJ2-1; v_call: TRBV5-4; cdr3_aa: CASSLDGGVAYNEQFF
j_call: TRBJ1-3; v_call: TRBV27; cdr3_aa: CASGPLANTIYF
j_call: TRBJ2-1; v_call: TRBV5-6; cdr3_aa: CASRRAAINEQFF
j_call: TRBJ2-3; v_call: TRBV10-3; cdr3_aa: CAISSTGFVDTQYF
j_call: TRBJ1-1; v_call: TRBV6-1; cdr3_aa: CASSQSQGFFMKAFF
j_call: TRBJ1-1; v_call: TRBV10-3; cdr3_aa: CAITRDREYGTEAFF
j_call: TRBJ2-2; v_call: TRBV28; cdr3_aa: CASSLATVSANTGELFF
j_call: TRBJ1-6; v_call: TRBV6-1; cdr3_aa: CASSAGTGLSRNSPLHF
j_call: TRBJ1-4; v_call: TRBV6-6; cdr3_aa: CASSQGTGVTNEKLFF
j_call: TRBJ2-4; v_call: TRBV5-4; cdr3_aa: CASSDPGVGIGNIQYF
j_call: TRBJ2-7; v_call: TRBV6-1; cdr3_aa: CASSEDGGRDYEQYF
j_call: TRBJ1-6; v_call: TRBV7-9; cdr3_aa: CASSPRVGSSPLHF
j_call: TRBJ1-4; v_call: TRBV11-2; cdr3_aa: CASSSGQPEKLFF
j_call: TRBJ2-3; v_call: TRBV19; cdr3_aa: CASSIDRVHTDTQYF
j_call: TRBJ1-3; v_call: TRBV5-6; cdr3_aa: CASSSGLSSGNTIYF
j_call: TRBJ2-4; v_call: TRBV19; cdr3_aa: CASSPKDSPKNIQYF
j_call: TRBJ1-5; v_call: TRBV19; cdr3_aa: CASSIDLLQPQHF
j_call: TRBJ2-5; v_call: TRBV5-1; cdr3_aa: CASSLGQQETQYF
j_call: TRBJ2-1; v_call: TRBV28; cdr3_aa: CASTLGLRALGNEQFF
j_call: TRBJ1-1; v_call: TRBV28; cdr3_aa: CASSLIQSNTEAFF
j_call: TRBJ2-7; v_call: TRBV19; cdr3_aa: CASSLGGQGAYEQYF
j_call: TRBJ2-5; v_call: TRBV19; cdr3_aa: CASSLGQGGSTQYF
j_call: TRBJ2-7; v_call: TRBV14; cdr3_aa: CASSQIAGYEQYF
j_call: TRBJ1-6; v_call: TRBV5-8; cdr3_aa: CASSLSGTGYSPLHF
j_call: TRBJ2-1; v_call: TRBV18; cdr3_aa: CASSSTLGSYNEQFF
j_call: TRBJ1-5; v_call: TRBV19; cdr3_aa: CASSSGGRHQPQHF
j_call: TRBJ2-7; v_call: TRBV6-1; cdr3_aa: CASTRQGDREQYF
j_call: TRBJ2-5; v_call: TRBV11-2; cdr3_aa: CASSAQGEETQYF
j_call: TRBJ2-1; v_call: TRBV7-2; cdr3_aa: CASSLTAGARLAGEQFF
j_call: TRBJ2-3; v_call: TRBV30; cdr3_aa: CAWSGQGGTDTQYF
j_call: TRBJ2-3; v_call: TRBV19; cdr3_aa: CASSMGLAGTSTDTQYF
j_call: TRBJ2-4; v_call: TRBV4-1; cdr3_aa: CASSRPGTSGNIQYF
j_call: TRBJ1-2; v_call: TRBV27; cdr3_aa: CASSAGQGALLKYGYTF
j_call: TRBJ2-3; v_call: TRBV19; cdr3_aa: CASSIGGLAGADTQYF
j_call: TRBJ2-3; v_call: TRBV5-4; cdr3_aa: CASSNWDRGAPDTQYF
j_call: TRBJ2-6; v_call: TRBV27; cdr3_aa: CASSYIRQPGANVLTF
j_call: TRBJ1-1; v_call: TRBV29-1; cdr3_aa: CSVQGSNGAFF
j_call: NA; v_call: TRBV4-3; cdr3_aa: CASSQGSGGPYEQYF